Listed below are T cell receptor beta chains from one sample, sequenced in a study of early T cells in non-severe SARS-CoV-2 infection. TCRdb ran MiXCR on the 5' RACE reads and lists one entry per CDR3 protein. The repertoire holds tens of thousands of distinct CDR3 sequences, about 16% seen once, with less than 6% in the top ten. Sample: whole blood. Every receptor here comes from an adult who was a healthcare worker with PCR-confirmed SARS-CoV-2 infection or an uninfected control (not recorded which). Both conserved end residues are part of each CDR3. Each record gives: CDR3 protein, CDR3 DNA, clone size, D gene, V gene, J gene, CDR3 length. The D gene is left open where the match is weak. Part of the rows lack a size; the others show once, few, many or a class for expanded clones.

CSARTPHHGGTDTQYF	TGCAGTGCTAGGACGCCGCACCACGGAGGCACAGATACGCAGTATTTT	-	-	TRBV20-1	TRBJ2-3	16
CSAWRTGKGEQYF	TGCAGTGCTTGGAGGACAGGGAAGGGCGAGCAGTACTTC	once	TRBD1	TRBV20-1	TRBJ2-7	13
CAISEEPTYEQYF	TGTGCCATCAGTGAGGAACCAACCTACGAGCAGTACTTC	few	-	TRBV10-3	TRBJ2-7	13
CASSEDNNEQFF	TGTGCCAGCAGTGAAGACAACAATGAGCAGTTCTTC	few	-	TRBV2	TRBJ2-1	12
CASSLMDGQMELFF	TGCGCCAGCAGCTTGATGGACGGGCAAATGGAGCTGTTTTTT	-	-	TRBV5-1	TRBJ2-2	14
CSVDRGAGEQYF	TGCAGCGTCGATAGGGGAGCGGGGGAGCAGTACTTC	once	TRBD2	TRBV29-1	TRBJ2-7	12
CASIKGDYYEQYF	TGTGCCAGCATCAAGGGAGATTACTACGAGCAGTACTTC	-	-	TRBV6-6	TRBJ2-7	13
CASSFGSNQPQHF	TGTGCCAGCAGTTTCGGTAGCAATCAGCCCCAGCATTTT	many	-	TRBV12-3/TRBV12-4	TRBJ1-5	13
CASTGRPRGASSSYNSPLHF	TGTGCCAGCACCGGAAGGCCCCGAGGGGCCTCGAGCTCCTATAATTCACCCCTCCACTTT	many	-	TRBV3-1	TRBJ1-6	20
CASSAAGSGDRDF	TGTGCCAGCAGTGCCGCGGGCTCCGGAGACCGTGACTTC	-	-	TRBV6-1	TRBJ2-4	13
CASSGQSFATNEKLFF	TGTGCCAGCAGTGGGCAGTCATTTGCAACTAATGAAAAACTGTTTTTT	-	-	TRBV25-1	TRBJ1-4	16
CASSLSRTQTQYF	TGTGCCAGCAGTTTGAGCCGCACGCAGACCCAGTACTTC	few	-	TRBV28	TRBJ2-5	13
CASSQPAGGTDTQYF	TGTGCCAGCAGTCAACCAGCGGGAGGCACAGATACGCAGTATTTT	-	TRBD2	TRBV6-6	TRBJ2-3	15
CASSLGAGPYEQYF	TGTGCCAGCAGCTTAGGAGCGGGGCCCTACGAGCAGTACTTC	many	TRBD2	TRBV7-2	TRBJ2-7	14
CASSLGPAGGGTDTQYF	TGTGCCAGCAGCTTAGGGCCGGCGGGAGGGGGCACAGATACGCAGTATTTT	-	TRBD2	TRBV7-6	TRBJ2-3	17
CASSLISDTQYF	TGTGCCAGCAGTCTGATCTCGGATACGCAGTATTTT	-	-	TRBV28	TRBJ2-3	12
CSARDGGSGANVLTF	TGCAGTGCTAGAGATGGGGGATCTGGGGCCAACGTCCTGACTTTC	few	-	TRBV20-1	TRBJ2-6	15
CASSLTAATDTQYF	TGCGCCAGCAGCTTGACGGCAGCTACAGATACGCAGTATTTT	-	-	TRBV5-1	TRBJ2-3	14
CASSFQAGQYF	TGTGCCAGCAGCTTCCAAGCCGGGCAGTACTTC	-	-	TRBV7-9	TRBJ2-7	11
CASSYRDIQFF	TGTGCCAGCAGTTACCGGGACATACAGTTCTTC	few	-	TRBV12-3/TRBV12-4	TRBJ2-1	11
CASSLRATGLTNQPQHF	TGTGCCAGCAGCCTCCGGGCGACAGGCCTTACAAATCAGCCCCAGCATTTT	-	-	TRBV28	TRBJ1-5	17
CASSRTVNYEQYF	TGTGCCAGCAGCCGGACAGTTAACTACGAGCAGTACTTC	few	-	TRBV12-3/TRBV12-4	TRBJ2-7	13
CASRLDTEAFF	TGCGCCAGCAGGTTGGACACTGAAGCTTTCTTT	-	-	TRBV5-1	TRBJ1-1	11
CASGGQGTLEQFF	TGTGCCAGCGGGGGACAGGGGACCCTGGAGCAGTTCTTC	few	TRBD1	TRBV11-2	TRBJ2-1	13
CSAEGGGTEAFF	TGCAGTGCTGAGGGGGGAGGCACTGAAGCTTTCTTT	-	-	TRBV20-1	TRBJ1-1	12
CSVSGGSSYEQYF	TGCAGCGTGTCAGGGGGCTCTTCCTACGAGCAGTACTTC	many	TRBD1	TRBV29-1	TRBJ2-7	13
CASSLQGGVETQYF	TGTGCCAGCAGCTTACAAGGGGGAGTCGAGACCCAGTACTTC	many	-	TRBV11-3	TRBJ2-5	14
CASSYRSGNTIYF	TGTGCCAGCAGCTACCGCTCTGGAAACACCATATATTTT	-	-	TRBV7-6	TRBJ1-3	13
CASAPPLGAGAEDTQYF	TGTGCCAGCGCCCCGCCTTTGGGAGCGGGAGCGGAAGATACGCAGTATTTT	many	TRBD2	TRBV7-8	TRBJ2-3	17
CASSQSGGNGELFF	TGTGCCAGCAGCCAATCGGGGGGTAACGGGGAGCTGTTTTTT	few	TRBD2	TRBV7-2	TRBJ2-2	14
CASSLSGNEQYF	TGTGCCAGCTCCCTTTCCGGGAACGAGCAGTACTTC	many	-	TRBV18	TRBJ2-7	12
CASSLVSPFWTSGTTYEQYF	TGTGCCAGCAGCTTAGTATCACCCTTTTGGACTAGCGGGACAACCTACGAGCAGTACTTC	-	TRBD2	TRBV7-9	TRBJ2-7	20
CASSLRRREQYF	TGTGCCAGCAGTTTAAGGCGTCGGGAGCAGTACTTC	few	-	TRBV12-3/TRBV12-4	TRBJ2-7	12
CASSLGPLREQFF	TGTGCCAGCAGCTTAGGTCCATTGAGGGAGCAGTTCTTC	-	-	TRBV7-6	TRBJ2-1	13
CASSLTSGRVLRGQYF	TGTGCCAGCAGTTTGACTAGCGGGAGGGTACTACGAGGGCAGTACTTC	many	TRBD2	TRBV12-3/TRBV12-4	TRBJ2-7	16
CASVDRVTNEKLFF	TGTGCCAGCGTAGACAGAGTGACTAATGAAAAACTGTTTTTT	-	-	TRBV28	TRBJ1-4	14
CASTPGRSSYEQYF	TGTGCCAGCACCCCGGGGCGGAGCTCCTACGAGCAGTACTTC	few	-	TRBV7-2	TRBJ2-7	14
CASSLGGRSDTQYF	TGTGCCAGCAGCTTAGGGGGGAGGTCTGATACGCAGTATTTT	-	-	TRBV7-2	TRBJ2-3	14
CASRGAGTGEQYF	TGTGCCAGCAGAGGGGCAGGAACGGGGGAGCAGTACTTC	-	-	TRBV28	TRBJ2-7	13
CASSPGLAQETQYF	TGTGCCAGCAGCCCCGGACTAGCCCAAGAGACCCAGTACTTC	-	TRBD2	TRBV12-3/TRBV12-4	TRBJ2-5	14
CASSQQHETSGATYEQYF	TGCGCCAGCAGCCAACAACATGAAACTAGCGGTGCCACCTACGAGCAGTACTTC	few	TRBD2	TRBV4-3	TRBJ2-7	18
CSGRVPGQSTDTQYF	TGCAGTGGCCGCGTCCCGGGACAGAGCACAGATACGCAGTATTTT	-	TRBD1	TRBV20-1	TRBJ2-3	15
CASSYPGTTSYEQYF	TGTGCCAGCAGTTACCCCGGGACAACCTCCTACGAGCAGTACTTC	-	-	TRBV6-2/TRBV6-3	TRBJ2-7	15
CASLGVWNQPQHF	TGTGCCAGCCTGGGGGTTTGGAATCAGCCCCAGCATTTT	-	-	TRBV6-1	TRBJ1-5	13
CASSLDRVRDEQYF	TGTGCCAGCAGTCTTGACAGGGTTCGGGACGAGCAGTACTTC	-	TRBD1	TRBV28	TRBJ2-7	14
CASSPGTGSTYGTEAFF	TGTGCCAGCAGCCCAGGGACAGGGTCTACTTACGGCACTGAAGCTTTCTTT	-	TRBD1	TRBV7-9	TRBJ1-1	17
CASSPVGSNTDTQYF	TGTGCCAGCAGTCCCGTAGGGAGCAACACAGATACGCAGTATTTT	-	-	TRBV6-6	TRBJ2-3	15
CASRPSGGFTGELFF	TGTGCCAGCAGACCTAGCGGGGGCTTCACCGGGGAGCTGTTTTTT	-	TRBD2	TRBV12-3/TRBV12-4	TRBJ2-2	15
CASRKQTGGAWSYEQYF	TGTGCCAGCAGGAAACAGACAGGGGGCGCTTGGTCCTACGAGCAGTACTTC	few	TRBD1	TRBV28	TRBJ2-7	17
CASSQGQGDNSPLHF	TGCGCCAGCAGCCAGGGACAGGGTGATAATTCACCCCTCCACTTT	-	TRBD1	TRBV4-1	TRBJ1-6	15
CSGVLGQGNGYTF	TGCAGCGGGGTCCTCGGACAGGGGAATGGCTACACCTTC	-	TRBD1	TRBV29-1	TRBJ1-2	13
CSAREQPDEQFF	TGCAGTGCTAGAGAACAGCCAGATGAGCAGTTCTTC	-	-	TRBV20-1	TRBJ2-1	12
CASSRAVVGEQFF	TGTGCCAGCAGCCGAGCGGTGGTAGGCGAGCAGTTCTTC	-	-	TRBV7-2	TRBJ2-1	13
CSASEGEPANQPQHF	TGCAGTGCTAGTGAGGGAGAACCTGCCAATCAGCCCCAGCATTTT	many	-	TRBV20-1	TRBJ1-5	15